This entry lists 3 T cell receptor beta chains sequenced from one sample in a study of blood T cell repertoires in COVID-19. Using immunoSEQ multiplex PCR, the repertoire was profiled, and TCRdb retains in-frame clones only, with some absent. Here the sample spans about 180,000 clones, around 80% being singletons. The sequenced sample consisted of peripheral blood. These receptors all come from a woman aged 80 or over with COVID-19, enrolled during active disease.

The DNA of the CDR3 is TGCGCCAGCAGCCCGAGTCACTCTGGGGCCAACGTCCTGACTTTC. Translating gives CASSPSHSGANVLTF. The chain employs TRBV5-1 and TRBJ2-6; no clear D gene. Germline-derived CDR1 and CDR2 are SGHRS and YFSETQ. The CDR3 loop spans 15 amino acids. The V end lost 4 bases, the J end lost 0 bases, and 8 bases lay between the germline ends.

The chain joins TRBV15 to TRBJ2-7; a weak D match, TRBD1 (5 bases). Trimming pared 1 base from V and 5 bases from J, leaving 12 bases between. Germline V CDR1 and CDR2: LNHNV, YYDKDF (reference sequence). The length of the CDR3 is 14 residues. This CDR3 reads CATSRVQGTHEQYF. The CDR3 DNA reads TGTGCCACCAGCAGAGTGCAGGGTACCCACGAGCAGTACTTC.

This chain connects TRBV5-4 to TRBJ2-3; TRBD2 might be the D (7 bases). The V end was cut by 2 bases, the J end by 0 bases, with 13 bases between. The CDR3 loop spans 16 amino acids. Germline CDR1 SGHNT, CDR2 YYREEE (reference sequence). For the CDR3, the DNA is TGTGCCAGCAGCTTAGGGGGGGGTAGGAGCACAGATACGCAGTATTTT. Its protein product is CASSLGGGRSTDTQYF.